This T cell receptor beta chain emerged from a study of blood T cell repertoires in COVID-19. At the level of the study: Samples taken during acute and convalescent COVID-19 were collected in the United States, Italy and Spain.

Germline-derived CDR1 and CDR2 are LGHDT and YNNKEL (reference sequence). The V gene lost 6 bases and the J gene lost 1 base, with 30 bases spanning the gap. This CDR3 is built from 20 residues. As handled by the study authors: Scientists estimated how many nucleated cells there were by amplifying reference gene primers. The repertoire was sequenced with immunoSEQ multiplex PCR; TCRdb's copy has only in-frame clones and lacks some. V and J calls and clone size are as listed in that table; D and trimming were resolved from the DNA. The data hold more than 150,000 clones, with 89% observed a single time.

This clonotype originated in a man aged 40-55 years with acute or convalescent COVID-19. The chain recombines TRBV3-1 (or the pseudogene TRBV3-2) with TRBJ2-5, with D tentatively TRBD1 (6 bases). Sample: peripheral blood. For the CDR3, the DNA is TGTGCCAGCAGAACACAGTCGCTAGATGTGAAGGGACACCTCCAAGAGACCCAGTACTTC. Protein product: CASRTQSLDVKGHLQETQYF.